This passage covers 17 T cell receptor beta chains from one sample sequenced in a study of shared clonotypes between healthy human individuals (dated by TCRdb to about 2020). For the CD8 naive samples, CD45RO-negative cells were positively selected for CCR7, yielding a CD45RA+CCR7+ population from which TemRA cells were excluded. Libraries were prepared through the immunoSEQ multiplex PCR assay. The clones in this table, taken by TCRdb from immuneACCESS, are in-frame only. Not every clone is retained; where verified, under half of the shortfall comes from an unresolved V gene, and the cause of the rest is unknown. In all, the sample holds approximately 2,200,000 clones, and approximately 94% of those were seen once. Together, the top ten hold roughly 1.8% of the sample. Sequences were obtained from naive CD8+ T cells from PBMCs. Sample cell subset or site, as interpreted from the label and publication: CD45RA+CCR7+. All receptors derive from a man younger than 35 in good health. Some clones in this sample may be carry-over from other donors' samples.

The V and J genes are TRBV28 and TRBJ2-2, with a tentative D call TRBD2 (6 bases). The V gene's germline CDR1 is MDHEN and CDR2 SYDVKM. This CDR3 contains 15 residues. V was pared by 1 base and J by 3 bases, with 9 bases between. The CDR3 coding sequence is TGTGCCAGCAGTTTATATGGGAGGTACACCGGGGAGCTGTTTTTT. This codes for CASSLYGRYTGELFF.

This rearrangement joins TRBV15 to TRBJ2-1; possibly TRBD1 or TRBD2 for D (5 bases each). There are 15 residues in the CDR3. The V gene's germline CDR1 is LNHNV and CDR2 YYDKDF (reference sequence). V gave up 3 bases and J gave up 3 bases, with 12 bases separating them. For the CDR3, the DNA is TGTGCCACCAGCAGCGGGACGGCCAACTACAATGAGCAGTTCTTC. Residues: CATSSGTANYNEQFF.

V is TRBV4-2 and J is TRBJ2-7, with TRBD1 matching 10 bases. The CDR3 loop spans 19 amino acids. V lost 0 bases to trimming and J lost 5 bases; unmatched junction nucleotides: 16. Germline lookup yields CDR1 LGHNA and CDR2 YNFKEQ. CDR3 sequence reads: CASSQDIHPRTGGWNEQYF. In DNA form, the CDR3 reads TGTGCCAGCAGCCAAGATATCCACCCCCGGACAGGGGGTTGGAACGAGCAGTACTTC.

The chain couples TRBV5-1 to TRBJ2-3; D not certain. Germline CDR1 reads SGHRS; CDR2 reads YFSETQ. This CDR3 region has 15 residues. Trimming shortened V by 0 bases and J by 5 bases, and 13 bases separated the two germline ends. The CDR3 DNA reads TGCGCCAGCAGCTTGGCGTCGTTCTCGGTAGATACGCAGTATTTT. Its translation is CASSLASFSVDTQYF.

The chain's CDR3 is CASSSSIDQFF. The CDR3 region has the DNA TGTGCCAGCAGCTCATCAATTGACCAGTTCTTC. The rearrangement uses TRBV5-6 and TRBJ2-1; no firm D call. This CDR3 comprises 11 residues. Looked up from germline, CDR1 is SGHDT and CDR2 is YYEEEE. Trimming cost V 3 bases and J 13 bases, with 11 bases left between them. The full variable domain, with the rest looked up from reference TRBV5-6 and TRBJ2-1, is DAGVTQSPTHLIKTRGQQVTLRCSPKSGHDTVSWYQQALGQGPQFIFQYYEEEERQRGNFPDRFSGHQFPNYSSELNVNALLLGDSALYLCASSSSIDQFFGPGTRLTVL.

J is TRBJ2-7 and V is TRBV28; TRBD2 agrees at 7 bases. Germline V CDR1 and CDR2: MDHEN, SYDVKM. Trimming at V came to 11 bases and at J to 5 bases, leaving 9 bases not matched to a gene. The CDR3 covers 12 residues. The CDR3: CASAAGVDEQYF. In nucleotides, the CDR3 is TGTGCCTCCGCTGCGGGAGTCGACGAGCAGTACTTC. Full variable domain (missing parts from reference TRBV28 and TRBJ2-7): DVKVTQSSRYLVKRTGEKVFLECVQDMDHENMFWYRQDPGLGLRLIYFSYDVKMKEKGDIPEGYSVSREKKERFSLILESASTNQTSMYLCASAAGVDEQYFGPGTRLTVT.

The chain links TRBV4-1 to TRBJ2-7; unclear D gene. Germline V gene sequence: CDR1 MGHRA, CDR2 YSYEKL. The length of the CDR3 is 13 residues. Trimming took 0 bases from V and 2 from J, leaving 5 bases between them. CDR3 protein: CASSQDFPYEQYF. CDR3 sequence (DNA): TGCGCCAGCAGCCAAGATTTCCCCTACGAGCAGTACTTC.

This chain connects TRBV7-9 to TRBJ2-3; 13 bases align to TRBD2. V dropped 5 bases and J dropped 5; count of bases not matched to a gene: 1. The CDR3 is 14 residues long. In germline, CDR1 is SEHNR, CDR2 FQNEAQ (reference sequence). CDR3 sequence reads: CASSGLAGEDTQYF. The CDR3 DNA reads as TGTGCCAGCAGCGGACTAGCGGGAGAAGATACGCAGTATTTT. The complete variable domain, with remaining parts taken from reference TRBV7-9 and TRBJ2-3, reads DTGVSQNPRHKITKRGQNVTFRCDPISEHNRLYWYRQTLGQGPEFLTYFQNEAQLEKSRLLSDRFSAERPKGSFSTLEIQRTEQGDSAMYLCASSGLAGEDTQYFGPGTRLTVL.

The CDR3 DNA sequence: TGTGCCAGCAGTCAGAAGACTAGCGGGATATACGAGCAGTACTTC. Translated, it gives CASSQKTSGIYEQYF. The J gene is TRBJ2-7, the V gene TRBV28; TRBD2 agrees at 11 bases. Germline CDR1 MDHEN, CDR2 SYDVKM. The CDR3 has 15 residues. V lost 5 bases, J lost 4 bases, and 7 bases stayed unmatched.

The V and J genes are TRBV29-1 and TRBJ2-1; no firm D call. The CDR3 is 10 amino acids. Between the trimmed V and J ends, which lost 7 bases and 9 bases, there was a span of 10 bases. Germline loops: CDR1 SQVTM, CDR2 ANQGSEA. CDR3 sequence: CSGVAREQFF. As DNA, the CDR3 is TGCAGCGGAGTCGCCCGTGAGCAGTTCTTC.

The rearrangement uses TRBV28 and TRBJ2-7; possibly TRBD1 for D (6 bases). The CDR3 length is 16 residues. V lost 2 bases and J lost 3, with 17 bases in between. Germline V CDR1 and CDR2: MDHEN, SYDVKM. As DNA, the CDR3 is TGTGCCAGCAGTTTAAAGGCGGGCAGGGGATACTACGAGCAGTACTTC. Translating it yields CASSLKAGRGYYEQYF.

The rearrangement links TRBV28 to TRBJ2-7, with 9 bases lining up with TRBD1. V was pared by 8 bases and J by 5 bases, with 4 bases of the junction left unmatched. The germline V gene encodes CDR1 MDHEN and CDR2 SYDVKM. This CDR3 has 12 amino acids. Here the CDR3 reads CASRDRAHEQYF. The CDR3 coding sequence is TGTGCCAGCCGGGACAGGGCCCACGAGCAGTACTTC.

The chain joins TRBV28 to TRBJ1-1; a weak D match, TRBD1 (5 bases). With 6 bases removed from V and 2 bases from J, the gap between germline ends came to 10 bases. Germline CDR1 MDHEN, CDR2 SYDVKM. The CDR3 covers 13 residues. CDR3: CASRTDRNTEAFF. CDR3 DNA sequence: TGTGCCAGCAGAACTGACAGAAACACTGAAGCTTTCTTT.

This clone was detected once. This sequence joins TRBV4-1 and TRBJ2-7; D remains unclear. Germline lookup yields CDR1 MGHRA and CDR2 YSYEKL. The CDR3 sequence is 13 residues long. Trimming took 4 bases from V and 2 from J, leaving 9 bases between them. DNA of the CDR3: TGCGCCAGCAGCCCGCCGGAGACCTACGAGCAGTACTTC. It is translated as CASSPPETYEQYF.

This chain joins TRBV6-6 and TRBJ1-2, with no clear D. The CDR3 loop spans 14 amino acids. In germline, CDR1 is MNHNY, CDR2 SVGAGI (reference sequence). Trimming removed 5 bases at V and 6 bases at J, with 16 bases between. CDR3 residues: CASSPSLSVHGYTF. The CDR3 DNA is TGTGCCAGCAGTCCTAGTCTCAGCGTCCATGGCTACACCTTC.

This chain joins TRBV4-2 and TRBJ2-3; 9 positions agree with TRBD2. V shed 0 bases, J shed 4 bases, and the junction held 14 bases outside the gene matches. The germline V gene encodes CDR1 LGHNA and CDR2 YNFKEQ. This CDR3 is 19 amino acids long. For the CDR3, the DNA is TGTGCCAGCAGCCAAGAAGATGTTGCGGGGACTAGCATACCAGATACGCAGTATTTT. It encodes CASSQEDVAGTSIPDTQYF.

In the case of this clone: The sample has other DNA sequences that encode this CDR3 too. The chain joins TRBV5-1 to TRBJ2-7; TRBD2 matches at 7 bases. Germline lookup yields CDR1 SGHRS and CDR2 YFSETQ. This CDR3 spans 15 amino acids. V was pared by 0 bases and J by 3 bases, with 6 bases of the junction left unmatched. Here the CDR3 reads CASSLAGGRGYEQYF. The CDR3 nucleotides read TGCGCCAGCAGCTTGGCGGGCGGGAGAGGCTACGAGCAGTACTTC.